This T cell receptor beta chain was profiled in a study of cytomegalovirus exposure and HLA in healthy donors (dated by TCRdb to the late 2010s). As for the study more broadly: According to an earlier analysis of 587 of the donors, some 180 million T cells yielded 100 million or so unique TCR beta sequences and 250 to 350 Gb of sequence data. Approximately 310 gigabases of sequencing data and around 88 million unique TCR sequences made up an early release that covered fewer than 650 HLA-typed donors. Using immunosequencing, the study profiled T cell repertoires from fewer than 700 subjects and related those repertoires to cytomegalovirus serostatus. An earlier analysis of several hundred of the donors applied high-throughput TCR beta sequencing to assess whether each TCR beta V gene segment acted as functional or pseudogenic. A later genetic analysis took genome-wide SNP genotypes for about 65% of the roughly 670 donors and used that subset as a discovery cohort. High-throughput TCR immunosequencing, statistical association of individual TCRs with disease status, and machine learning were combined to predict cytomegalovirus infection status. In a later analysis, previously published TCR beta repertoires from 550 to 750 donors were re-analyzed and high-resolution HLA genotyping was added so that TCR occurrence patterns could be studied. The aim of the study was to test whether cataloging public T cell receptors could identify signatures of past pathogen exposure. Class I and class II HLA loci were covered by the typing at four-digit resolution. In addition to the first cohort of roughly 670 subjects, a separate validation cohort of approximately 130 different subjects was used. Across about 380 genotyped donors of the cohort, an average of 235,054 unique TCR beta nucleotide sequences per donor were sequenced, and approximately 19% of those sequences were non-productive. The genetic ancestry cluster associated with self-reported Caucasian donors included roughly 84% of the approximately 400 genotyped donors. The number of typed donors differed by locus: roughly 629-640 for A, B, C, DRB1 and DQB1; about 520 for DQA1; some 610 for DPA1; and around 470 for DPB1. All discovery cohort repertoires had been generated using a single sequencing platform. Five DR-DQ haplotypes were handled as single units for association and clustering because linkage in the cohort was strong. Rather than using new phenotypic data, the later analysis identified candidate immune exposures from TCR beta sequences and from how often those sequences occurred across donors. Alongside the repertoire data, information on donor age, sex, ethnicity and CMV serostatus was compiled. Summary of the overall study and its limitations: When HLA alleles, especially DR and DQ, strongly co-occurred, attributing TCR associations to individual alleles was difficult. Because HLA typing was unavailable for some donors at each locus, only the typed subset was used in association tests. In this cohort, only TCR beta chains were sequenced, and detectable features were limited by the absence of alpha or paired-chain data. In a later analysis, HLA-associated TCR beta chains showed more clonal expansion and lower generation probabilities than non-associated chains that were equally common. Across donors, most TCR sequences were observed very rarely, whereas some public TCRs were present in many individuals. In both the original and validation cohorts, the classifier was reported to diagnose cytomegalovirus status with high specificity and sensitivity. Correlated functional status among segregating V segments might reflect linkage disequilibrium, but an unknown experimental factor could not be ruled out. Compared with the roughly 700-donor mean, donors in an Asian-associated ancestry cluster had fewer N-insertions in productive TCRs, according to a later genetic analysis. In a later analysis, 15,000 to 20,000 TCR beta sequences were associated with specific HLA alleles at a false discovery rate of 0.05. In a later analysis, the rate of TCR association differed among HLA loci, with DRB1 alleles having the most associated TCRs and HLA-C alleles having the fewest. In an earlier analysis of 587 of the donors, most TCR beta V segments appeared in productive rearrangements about 87% or about 30% of the time, broadly matching IMGT annotations. It was suggested by the authors that the approach could potentially be generalized to other disease states and immunological phenotypes. Sequencing depth was assumed to be roughly uniform across donors in the presence/absence analyses, though that assumption may not hold. In vitro tests confirmed that a few of the cytomegalovirus-associated TCR beta chains recognize cytomegalovirus antigens. A further reported finding was that TCR beta sequences accurately predicted the HLA-A and HLA-B alleles for most subjects in the first cohort. According to a later analysis, most CMV-associated TCR beta chains appeared to be HLA-restricted, and the HLA associations seemed to be driven largely by CMV exposure. For the cohort, immune exposure information was limited to CMV serostatus. A later analysis reported that several top co-occurrence clusters appeared linked to parvovirus B19, influenza, CMV and Epstein-Barr virus. Some IMGT-functional V segments, including TRBV6-2 and TRBV6-3, could not be distinguished by the 87-base-pair reads and were therefore excluded. In a later genetic analysis, a missense DCLRE1C variant was associated with V-gene and J-gene trimming of TCR beta chains, and the association was replicated in an independent cohort. The sequencing pipeline was judged likely to have produced a cluster of highly shared sequence variants as a technical artifact. The study gave a list of under 200 TCR beta chains associated with cytomegalovirus. The earlier analysis of around 600 of the donors excluded approximately 15 rarely observed V segments, including chromosome 9 orphons, because counts were too low.

The library was built by means of the immunoSEQ multiplex PCR assay. A mixture of 60 forward primers for TCR Vbeta segments and 13 reverse primers for TCR Jbeta segments was used in the multiplex PCR. Amplification of the CDR3 region of rearranged TCR beta genes was performed with a multiplex PCR assay on genomic DNA. Amplified TCR beta libraries were sequenced as 87-base-pair reads on the Illumina HiSeq System. The paper's data handling went like this. In a later analysis, roughly 80 million unique TCR beta chains were counted across the approximately 640 repertoires, and about 9.9 million of these chains were shared by at least two donors. Raw reads were error-corrected and collapsed into unique sequences with a nearest-neighbor algorithm that merged closely related sequences to remove PCR and sequencing errors. V, D and J gene segments were assigned by aligning CDR3 sequences to IMGT reference sequences. For a sequence to be retained, at least a six-nucleotide match to both a V gene segment and a J gene segment was required. Rearrangements were classified as productive when the CDR3 lacked stop codons and remained in frame with V and J, and all other rearrangements were classified as non-productive. Following IMGT convention, CDR3 was defined as the stretch from the second conserved V-encoded cysteine to the conserved J-encoded phenylalanine. Sequences without an unambiguous match to a single V gene segment were excluded from the earlier analysis of several hundred of the donors. In an earlier analysis of around 600 of the donors, V segments were called functional above 56.7% productive rearrangements and were called segregating when the between-donor standard deviation exceeded 5%. A statistical classification framework was built to diagnose cytomegalovirus status from the catalog of TCR beta chain sequences. A later analysis assigned V and J genes by comparing TCR nucleotide sequences with IMGT/GENE-DB human TR gene sequences. Using the TCRdist pipeline, a later analysis assigned CDR3 sequences along with most-parsimonious VDJ recombination scenarios. In a later analysis, each TCR beta chain was defined by its CDR3 amino acid sequence together with its V-gene family, and reads without a unique V-gene family were excluded. A later analysis removed 592 highly shared, low-generation-probability nucleotide sequences to deal with suspected cross-contamination and a sequencing artifact. A later analysis calculated a clonal expansion index for each public chain from normalized within-repertoire ranks of inferred template counts. A later analysis computed generation probabilities with a VDJ recombination model fitted to out-of-frame rearrangements, and checked the results against IGoR. Hypergeometric tests were used in a later analysis to score TCR-TCR, TCR-HLA and TCR-CMV co-occurrence, with a repertoire-size bias correction applied to the TCR pairs. A later analysis estimated false discovery rates by permuting HLA or CMV assignments 20 times. A later analysis grouped co-occurring TCRs with DBSCAN, adding TCRdist sequence similarity when clustering within HLA-allele-positive subsets. Co-occurrence clustering excluded repertoires with fewer than 30,000 or more than 120,000 public chains, plus five with anomalous nucleotide sharing. TCRdb re-hosts the immuneACCESS table, in-frame sequences only. Its copies lack some clones; in the studies checked, an unresolved V gene accounts for under half of them, and the cause for the rest is not known. The D gene and trimming were derived from the DNA, and the V and J assignments and clone size from that table. The sample table holds more than 150,000 clones, of which over 80% were seen once. 1.5% of the sample is held by the ten biggest clonotypes.

A few counts support this clone. The clone's antigen remains unknown. Base qualities are not recorded, but no much larger clone differs from it by a single base. The germline V gene yields SNHLY for CDR1 and FYNNEI for CDR2. Trimming takes 3 bases off V and 3 bases off J; junction bases not matched to a gene: 5. From the cysteine up to the phenylalanine, the CDR3 has a length of 15 residues. Only CDR3 DNA remains: 45 bases, in frame from the first base. The cohort consisted of more than 650 healthy bone marrow donors. At the time of sampling, every cohort member was nominally healthy, though immune exposures that went unrecorded were likely present. The donor tested CMV seronegative, placing the donor among the 350 to 400 seronegative members of the cohort. A peripheral blood sample was provided by each donor, and peripheral blood mononuclear cells were used for TCR beta sequencing. The Qiagen DNeasy Blood Extraction Kit was used to extract genomic DNA from the blood cell samples.

The sequence links TRBV2 to TRBJ2-5; 9 bases in the middle match TRBD2. The specimen was PBMCs. The sequence was collected from a man in his forties or fifties in good health and CMV-seronegative. Here the CDR3 is given as CASSEATSGEETQYF. The nucleotide sequence is TGTGCCAGCAGTGAGGCGACTAGCGGAGAAGAGACCCAGTACTTC.